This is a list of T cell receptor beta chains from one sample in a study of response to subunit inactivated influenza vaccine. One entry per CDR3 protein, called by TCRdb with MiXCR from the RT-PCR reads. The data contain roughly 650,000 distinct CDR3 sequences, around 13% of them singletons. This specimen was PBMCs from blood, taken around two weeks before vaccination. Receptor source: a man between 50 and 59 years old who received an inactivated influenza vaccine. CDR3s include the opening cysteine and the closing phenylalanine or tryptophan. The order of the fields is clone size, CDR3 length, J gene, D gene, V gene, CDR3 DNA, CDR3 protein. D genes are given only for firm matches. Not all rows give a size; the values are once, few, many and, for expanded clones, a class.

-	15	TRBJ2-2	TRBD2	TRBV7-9	TGTGCCAGCAGTCTAGCGGGTCGACTCACCGGGGAGCTGTTTTTT	CASSLAGRLTGELFF
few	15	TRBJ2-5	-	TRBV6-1	TGTGCCAGCAGTGTTCTGAGGGGGGGGCAGGAGACCCAGTACTTC	CASSVLRGGQETQYF
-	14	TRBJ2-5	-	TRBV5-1	TGCGCCAGCAGATTCAGGGGTCGGAGGGAGACCCAGTACTTC	CASRFRGRRETQYF
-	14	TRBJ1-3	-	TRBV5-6	TGTGCCAGCAGCTTGCCCACAGGCCGGGGCACCATATATTTT	CASSLPTGRGTIYF
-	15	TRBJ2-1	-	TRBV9	TGTGCCAGCAGCTCTCGGACAGTCTCCTACAATGAGCAGTTCTTC	CASSSRTVSYNEQFF
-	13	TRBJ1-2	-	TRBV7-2	TGTGCCAGCAGCACCGGACGGATCTCTGGCTACACCTTC	CASSTGRISGYTF
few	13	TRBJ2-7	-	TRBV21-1	TGTGCCAGCAGCAAAGCCCGACACTACGAGCAGTACTTC	CASSKARHYEQYF
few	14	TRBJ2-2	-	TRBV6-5	TGTGCCAGCAGTTTCATCCAGAACACCGGGGAGCTGTTTTTT	CASSFIQNTGELFF
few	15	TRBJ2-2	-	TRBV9	TGTGCCAGCAGCGGAAACAGGGTGTCGACCGGGGAGCTGTTTTTT	CASSGNRVSTGELFF
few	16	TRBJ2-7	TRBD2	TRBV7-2	TGTGCCAGCAGCTTTAAATCCCTAGCGGGAGTAGATGAGCAGTACTTC	CASSFKSLAGVDEQYF
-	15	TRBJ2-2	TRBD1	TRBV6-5	TGTGCCAGCAGTTTCCCGGACAGGGGGACCGGGGAGCTGTTTTTT	CASSFPDRGTGELFF
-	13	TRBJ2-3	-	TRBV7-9	TGTGCCAGCAGCGAGGTGACCACAGATACGCAGTATTTT	CASSEVTTDTQYF
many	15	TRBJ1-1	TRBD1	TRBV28	TGTGCCAGCAGTTGGCCCGGACAGGGCATTACTGAAGCTTTCTTT	CASSWPGQGITEAFF
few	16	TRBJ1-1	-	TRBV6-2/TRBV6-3	TGTGCCAGCACACGTGGTCTGGCGGGTCTGAACACTGAAGCTTTCTTT	CASTRGLAGLNTEAFF
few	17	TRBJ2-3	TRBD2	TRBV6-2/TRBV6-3	TGTGCCAGCAGTCGACAGCTAGCGGGGGTCTTCACAGATACGCAGTATTTT	CASSRQLAGVFTDTQYF
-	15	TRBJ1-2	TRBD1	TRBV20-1	TGCAGTGCTCTAGGGCGGGACAGGGGGCGGTTTGGCTACACCTTC	CSALGRDRGRFGYTF
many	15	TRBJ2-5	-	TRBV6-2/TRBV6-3	TGTGCCAGCAGTTACATGGGGGGGGCTCAAGAGACCCAGTACTTC	CASSYMGGAQETQYF
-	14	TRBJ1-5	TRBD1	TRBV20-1	TGCAGTGCTAGAAGGGGGCAAGGCAATCAGCCCCAGCATTTT	CSARRGQGNQPQHF
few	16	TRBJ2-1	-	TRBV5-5	TGTGCCAGCAGCTTGCTCGGCGGGACCTCCTACAATGAGCAGTTCTTC	CASSLLGGTSYNEQFF
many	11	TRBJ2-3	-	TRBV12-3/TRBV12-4	TGTGCCAGCAGTTTAGGTGGCGAGGTGTATTTT	CASSLGGEVYF
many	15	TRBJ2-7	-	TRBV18	TGTGCCAGCTCCCTCCTAGGGGGACCTTACTACGAGCAGTACTTC	CASSLLGGPYYEQYF
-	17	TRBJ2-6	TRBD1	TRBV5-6	TGTGCCAGCAGCTTGAAAGGGGGCGCCTCTGGGGCCAACGTCCTGACTTTC	CASSLKGGASGANVLTF
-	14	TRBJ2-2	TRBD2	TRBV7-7	TGTGCTAGCGGGGCAGCGGGGGGAACCGGGGAGCTGTTTTTT	CASGAAGGTGELFF
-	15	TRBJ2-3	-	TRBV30	TGTGCCTGGAGTGTTTGGGAAATAGCTACAGATACGCAGTATTTT	CAWSVWEIATDTQYF
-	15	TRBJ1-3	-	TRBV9	TGTGCCAGCAGCGTAGGCGCGGGGTCCGGAAACACCATATATTTT	CASSVGAGSGNTIYF
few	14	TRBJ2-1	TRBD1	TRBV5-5	TGTGCCAGCAGACGACAGGGGCTCTCCAATGAGCAGTTCTTC	CASRRQGLSNEQFF
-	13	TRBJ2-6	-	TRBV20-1	TGCAGACCGGGTCCTTTTGGGGCCAACGTCCTGACTTTC	CRPGPFGANVLTF
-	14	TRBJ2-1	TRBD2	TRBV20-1	TGCAGTGCTATTAGCGGGACTTCCTACAATGAGCAGTTCTTC	CSAISGTSYNEQFF
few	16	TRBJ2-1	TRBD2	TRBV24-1	TGTGCCACCAGTGATCCTAGCGGGAGGGGCTACAATGAGCAGTTCTTC	CATSDPSGRGYNEQFF
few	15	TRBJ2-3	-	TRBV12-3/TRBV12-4	TGTGCCAGCAGTTTCGCGGGGCCGTTAGTGGATACGCAGTATTTT	CASSFAGPLVDTQYF
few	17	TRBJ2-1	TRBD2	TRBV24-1	TGTGCCACCAGTGACCGCGGACTAGCGGGGTACTACAATGAGCAGTTCTTC	CATSDRGLAGYYNEQFF
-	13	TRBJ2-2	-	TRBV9	TGTGCCAGCAGCCATTTTAGCACCGGGGAGCTGATTTTT	CASSHFSTGELIF
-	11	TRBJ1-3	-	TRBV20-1	TGCAGTGGTAACATCGGAAACACCATATATTTT	CSGNIGNTIYF
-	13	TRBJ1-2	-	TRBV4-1	TGCTCCAGCAGCCAAGATATACGAACCGGCTACACCTTC	CSSSQDIRTGYTF
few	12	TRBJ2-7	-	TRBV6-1	TGTGCCACCTCCCTGACAGCCTACGAGCAGTACTTC	CATSLTAYEQYF
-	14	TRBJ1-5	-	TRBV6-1	TGTGCCAGCAAGGGGCAGGGGCACAATCAGCCCCAGCATTTT	CASKGQGHNQPQHF
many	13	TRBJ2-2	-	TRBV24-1	TGTGCCACCAGTGCCTGGGAAACCGGGGAGCTGTTTTTT	CATSAWETGELFF
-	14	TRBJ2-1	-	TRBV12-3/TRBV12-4	TGTGCCAGCAGCCCCCTGCGGGGTACCAATGAGCAGTTCTTC	CASSPLRGTNEQFF
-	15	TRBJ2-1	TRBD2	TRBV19	TGTGCCAGTAGTAGTAGCGGGGTCCGCTACAATGAGCAGTTCTTC	CASSSSGVRYNEQFF
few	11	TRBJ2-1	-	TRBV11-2	TGTGCCAGCAGCTTTTCACATGAGCAGTTCTTC	CASSFSHEQFF
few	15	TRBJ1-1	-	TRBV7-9	TGTGCCAGCAGCTTGATTGCGAGGGTGAACACTGAAGCTTTCTTT	CASSLIARVNTEAFF
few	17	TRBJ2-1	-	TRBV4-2	TGTGCCAGCAGCCCCCAAGGGACCCTGAGCTCCTACAATGAGCAGTTCTTC	CASSPQGTLSSYNEQFF
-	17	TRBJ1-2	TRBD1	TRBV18	TGTGCCAGCTCACCAGGGCCAGGGGGTCTATTTAACTATGGCTACACCTTC	CASSPGPGGLFNYGYTF
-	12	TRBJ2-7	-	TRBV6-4	TGTGCCAGCAGTGTTAGACTGTACGAGCAGTACTTC	CASSVRLYEQYF
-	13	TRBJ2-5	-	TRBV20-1	TGCAGTGCCCAGGAAGCGGGTGTAGAGACCCAGTACTTC	CSAQEAGVETQYF
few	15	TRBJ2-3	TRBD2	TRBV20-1	TGCAGTGCTAGCGGGAGGGAGGGTAGCACAGATACGCAGTATTTT	CSASGREGSTDTQYF
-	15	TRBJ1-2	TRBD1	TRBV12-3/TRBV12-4	TGTGCCAGCAGACAAGCCGGGACAGGACTCTATGGCTACACCTTC	CASRQAGTGLYGYTF
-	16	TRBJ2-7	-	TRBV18	TGTGCCAGCTCACCACCTATGGGGGCCGGATCGGGGGAGCAGTACTTC	CASSPPMGAGSGEQYF
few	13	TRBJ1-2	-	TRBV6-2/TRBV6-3	TGTGCCAGCAGCGAGGACGAGGGGTATGGCTACACCTTC	CASSEDEGYGYTF
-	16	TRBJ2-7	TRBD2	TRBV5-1	TGCGCCAGCAGCTTGGAGGGACTAGTCGCTTCAGGCGAGCAGTACTTC	CASSLEGLVASGEQYF
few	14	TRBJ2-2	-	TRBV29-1	TGCAGCGTTGAAGCCCCCCAGGACACCGGGGAGCTGTTTTTT	CSVEAPQDTGELFF
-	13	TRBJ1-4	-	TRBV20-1	TGCAGTGCTCACGTAAGGGTTGGAGAAAAACTGTTTTTT	CSAHVRVGEKLFF
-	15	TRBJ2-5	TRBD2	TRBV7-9	TGTGCCAGCAGCGCCCCGGGACTAGCGGCGGAGACCCAGTACTTC	CASSAPGLAAETQYF
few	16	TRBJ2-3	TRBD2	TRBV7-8	TGTGCCAGCAGCTTAATGGCTAGCGGGGGGCGTGATACGCAGTATTTT	CASSLMASGGRDTQYF
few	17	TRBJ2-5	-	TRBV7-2	TGTGCCAGCAGCTTTAGACCGGGACGGAGTATCCAAGAGACCCAGTACTTC	CASSFRPGRSIQETQYF
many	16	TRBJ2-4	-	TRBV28	TGTGCCAGCAGTCCTCGACTGACGCTAGCCAAAAACATTCAGTACTTC	CASSPRLTLAKNIQYF